These 9 T cell receptor beta chains were sequenced from one sample in a study of beta chain features in type 1 diabetes. Study observations and caveats: When Type 1 diabetes patients were examined, their TCRB CDR3s proved moderately but significantly shorter in all four CD4+ subsets.

Their antigens are not known. Reverse transcription of all isolated RNA meant that expressed TCRB transcripts were sequenced. Profiling relied on immunoSEQ multiplex PCR, and the TCRdb table lists in-frame clones only, not all of them. The sample holds hundreds of thousands of clones, about 15% seen once. Material for sequencing was naive CD4+ T cells from blood. These receptor sequences come from a man in his late teens or twenties with type 1 diabetes.

The V and J genes are TRBV7-9 and TRBJ2-5; 10 nucleotides line up with TRBD2. With 5 bases clipped from V and 1 base from J, the junction kept 7 bases outside the gene matches. Germline V gene lookup returns CDR1 SEHNR and CDR2 FQNEAQ (reference sequence). The CDR3 consists of 16 residues. As DNA, the CDR3 is TGTGCCAGCAGCCCCGTTCCTAGCGGGAGCCAAGAGACCCAGTACTTC. It codes for CASSPVPSGSQETQYF.

The V and J genes are TRBV9 and TRBJ2-7, with TRBD1 matching over 9 bases. Germline-derived CDR1 and CDR2 are SGDLS and YYNGEE. J gave up 3 bases and V 0 bases, and 4 bases lay outside the gene matches. This CDR3 region has 15 residues. The CDR3 nucleotides are TGTGCCAGCAGCGTAGGTGGGACAGGGAACTACGAGCAGTACTTC. Translation: CASSVGGTGNYEQYF.

The J gene is TRBJ2-1, the V gene TRBV7-6; D uncertain. Germline lookup yields CDR1 SGHVS and CDR2 FNYEAQ. This CDR3 is 16 amino acids long. Trimming shortened V by 1 base and J by 0 bases, and 10 bases separated the two germline ends. The CDR3 DNA reads as TGTGCCAGCAGCTTAGTCCCTAGTAGCTCCTACAATGAGCAGTTCTTC. Translated: CASSLVPSSSYNEQFF.

This clone has just a few counts. The gene calls are TRBV19 and TRBJ1-5; 7 nucleotides line up with TRBD1. This CDR3 comprises 15 residues. The germline gives CDR1 LNHDA, CDR2 SQIVND (reference sequence). V lost 0 bases and J lost 7; bases outside the gene matches: 6. CDR3 nucleotides: TGTGCCAGTAGTATAGAGGTGGCAGGGGGGCAGCCCCAGCATTTT. Translated: CASSIEVAGGQPQHF.

The chain employs TRBV5-1 and TRBJ1-2; D is uncertain. Germline V gene sequence: CDR1 SGHRS, CDR2 YFSETQ. The CDR3 sequence is 15 residues long. Trimming stripped 4 bases from V and 3 bases from J, with 16 bases between. The DNA for the CDR3 is TGCGCCAGCAGCCCTGGTGGGAGGGTCGACTATGGCTACACCTTC. This codes for CASSPGGRVDYGYTF.

The V and J genes are TRBV28 and TRBJ1-1; a weak D match, TRBD1 (5 bases). The V end lost 6 bases, the J end lost 0 bases, and 14 bases lay between the germline ends. Germline loops: CDR1 MDHEN, CDR2 SYDVKM. The CDR3 has 15 amino acids. CDR3 in amino acids: CASREWTSMNTEAFF. In DNA, the CDR3 is TGTGCCAGCAGGGAATGGACAAGTATGAACACTGAAGCTTTCTTT.

The rearrangement joins TRBV20-1 to TRBJ1-4; 7 bases are shared with TRBD1. The CDR3 has 11 residues. The germline CDR1 and CDR2 sequences are DFQATT and SNEGSKA (reference sequence). With 3 bases clipped from V and 8 bases from J, the junction kept 0 bases outside the gene matches. The CDR3 spells CSARGQEKLFF. The CDR3 DNA reads TGCAGTGCTAGGGGACAGGAAAAACTGTTTTTT.

In its sample, this clone was seen a few times. J is TRBJ1-1 and V is TRBV9; unclear D gene. CDR1 and CDR2 (germline): SGDLS, YYNGEE. The CDR3 sequence is 13 residues long. The ends were cut back, 7 bases at V and 1 base at J, with 11 bases in the middle. The CDR3 sequence: CASARRANTEAFF. CDR3 in DNA: TGTGCCAGCGCCAGGAGGGCGAACACTGAAGCTTTCTTT.

This clone was recorded a few times. The V call is TRBV14, the J call TRBJ2-7, with TRBD1 matching over 8 bases. The junction had 5 bases not matched to a gene; V was cut back by 3 bases and J by 1 base. This CDR3 region has 15 residues. Germline CDR1 SGHDN, CDR2 FVKESK. The CDR3 loop reads CASSQAGTGSYEQYF. The CDR3 DNA reads as TGTGCCAGCAGCCAGGCCGGGACAGGTTCCTACGAGCAGTACTTC. Full variable domain (remainder filled in from reference TRBV14 and TRBJ2-7): EAGVTQFPSHSVIEKGQTVTLRCDPISGHDNLYWYRRVMGKEIKFLLHFVKESKQDESGMPNNRFLAERTGGTYSTLKVQPAELEDSGVYFCASSQAGTGSYEQYFGPGTRLTVT.